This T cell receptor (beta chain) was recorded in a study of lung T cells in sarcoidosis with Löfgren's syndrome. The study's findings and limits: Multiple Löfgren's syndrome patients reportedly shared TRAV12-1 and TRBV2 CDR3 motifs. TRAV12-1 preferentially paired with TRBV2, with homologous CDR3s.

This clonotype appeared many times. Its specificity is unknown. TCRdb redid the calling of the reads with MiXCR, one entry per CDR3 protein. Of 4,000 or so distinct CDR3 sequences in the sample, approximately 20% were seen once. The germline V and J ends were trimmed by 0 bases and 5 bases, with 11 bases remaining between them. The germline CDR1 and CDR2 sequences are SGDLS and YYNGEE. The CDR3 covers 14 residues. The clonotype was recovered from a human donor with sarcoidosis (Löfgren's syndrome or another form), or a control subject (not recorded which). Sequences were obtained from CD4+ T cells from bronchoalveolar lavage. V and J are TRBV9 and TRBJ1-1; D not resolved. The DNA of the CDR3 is TGTGCCAGCAGCGTAGGGCCCCTGGGGACTGAAGCTTTCTTT. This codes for CASSVGPLGTEAFF.